The clone carrying this TCR beta chain was found a few times. This specimen comes from a study of early T cells in non-severe SARS-CoV-2 infection. TCRdb recomputed calls from the 5' RACE reads with MiXCR, one row per CDR3 protein. The table has about 25,000 distinct CDR3 sequences, 4.4% seen once. Material: whole blood. The sequence derives from an adult who was a healthcare worker with PCR-confirmed SARS-CoV-2 infection or an uninfected control (not recorded which).

This CDR3 reads CASSHRQDTGELFF. The DNA for the CDR3 is TGTGCCAGCAGCCATAGACAGGACACCGGGGAGCTGTTTTTT. The chain joins TRBV7-3 to TRBJ2-2, with D possibly being TRBD1 (6 bases). This CDR3 has 14 residues. Per germline, CDR1 SGHTA and CDR2 FQGTGA. Trimming pared 5 bases from V and 3 bases from J, leaving 10 bases between. The entire variable domain, with the rest obtained from reference TRBV7-3 and TRBJ2-2, is as follows: GAGVSQTPSNKVTEKGKYVELRCDPISGHTALYWYRQSLGQGPEFLIYFQGTGAADDSGLPNDRFFAVRPEGSVSTLKIQRTERGDSAVYLCASSHRQDTGELFFGEGSRLTVL.